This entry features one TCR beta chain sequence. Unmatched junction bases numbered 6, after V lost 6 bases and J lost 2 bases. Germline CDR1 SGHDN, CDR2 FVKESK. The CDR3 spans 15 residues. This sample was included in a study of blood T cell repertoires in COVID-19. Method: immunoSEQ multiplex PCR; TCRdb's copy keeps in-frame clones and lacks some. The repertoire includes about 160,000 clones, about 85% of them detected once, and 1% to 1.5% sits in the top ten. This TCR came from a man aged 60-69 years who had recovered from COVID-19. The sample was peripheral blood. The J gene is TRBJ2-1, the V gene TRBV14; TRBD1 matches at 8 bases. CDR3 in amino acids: CASSTGTGAYNEQFF. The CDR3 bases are TGTGCCAGCAGTACCGGGACAGGCGCCTACAATGAGCAGTTCTTC. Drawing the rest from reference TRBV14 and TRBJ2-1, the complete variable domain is EAGVTQFPSHSVIEKGQTVTLRCDPISGHDNLYWYRRVMGKEIKFLLHFVKESKQDESGMPNNRFLAERTGGTYSTLKVQPAELEDSGVYFCASSTGTGAYNEQFFGPGTRLTVL.